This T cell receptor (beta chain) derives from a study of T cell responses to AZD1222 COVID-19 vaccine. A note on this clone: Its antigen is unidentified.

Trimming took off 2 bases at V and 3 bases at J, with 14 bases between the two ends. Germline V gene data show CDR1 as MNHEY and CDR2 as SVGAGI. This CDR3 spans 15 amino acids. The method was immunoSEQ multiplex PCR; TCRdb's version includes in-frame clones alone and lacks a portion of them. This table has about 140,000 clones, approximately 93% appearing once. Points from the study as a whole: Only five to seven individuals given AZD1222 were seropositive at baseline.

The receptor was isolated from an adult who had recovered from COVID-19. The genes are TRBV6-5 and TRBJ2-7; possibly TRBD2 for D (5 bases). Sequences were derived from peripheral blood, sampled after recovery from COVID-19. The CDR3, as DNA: TGTGCCAGCAGTTACCACAAAGGGAGAAACTACGAGCAGTACTTC. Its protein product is CASSYHKGRNYEQYF.